The 5 T cell receptor beta chains presented below share a single source sample, sequenced in a study of tumor and adjacent non-tumor tissue in lung cancer. Three rounds of nested PCR, following a modified ARM-PCR protocol, produced the TCRbeta library. TCRdb called the multiplex PCR reads again in MiXCR, with one record for every CDR3 protein. The sample consists of 50,000 to 60,000 distinct CDR3 sequences, around three quarters of them appearing once. No cell sorting was done before RNA was extracted from the tissue. Distant lung tissue was collected more than 3 cm away from the tumor edge. Sequenced input: distant non-tumor lung tissue. These receptor sequences come from a woman aged 55-69 years with non-small cell lung cancer.

Concerning this clonotype itself: The junction and the germline gene differ at one end; a read error may be behind it. The CDR3 spells CAGSYEIGNEQFF. CDR3 nucleotide sequence: TGTGCCGGCAGTTACGAAATCGGCAATGAGCAGTTCTTC. The chain combines TRBV6-6 with TRBJ2-1; D unresolved. CDR1 is MNHNY and CDR2 is SVGAGI in the germline V gene (reference sequence). The CDR3 is 13 residues long.

With respect to this clonotype: A clone one base away is much larger, so this may be a read error. The chain recombines TRBV5-4 with TRBJ2-3; D uncertain. V was pared by 2 bases and J by 2 bases, with 9 bases between. Per germline, CDR1 SGHNT and CDR2 YYREEE (reference sequence). This CDR3 spans 14 amino acids. The CDR3 DNA is TGTGCCAGCAGCTTAAAATCGCCCACAGATACGCAGTATTTT. Translated: CASSLKSPTDTQYF.

Of note for this clonotype: With a much larger clone just one base away, this may be a read error. The rearrangement uses TRBV6-1 and TRBJ2-5; D gene ambiguous. CDR1 MNHNS and CDR2 SASEGT come from the germline V gene. This CDR3 region has 15 residues. Trimming left V 2 bases short and J 1 base short, with 11 bases between. CDR3 coding DNA: TGTGCCAGCAGTGAAAGTCGAGCGTTCCAAGAGACCCAGTACTTC. Translating gives CASSESRAFQETQYF.

About this clonotype itself: At one of its ends the junction is not consistent with the germline gene, which may arise from a read error. V usage is TRBV5-1 and J usage is TRBJ1-4, with D unclear. This CDR3 contains 13 residues. Germline CDR1 SGHRS, CDR2 YFSETQ. The CDR3 coding sequence is TGTGGCAGCAGCGTACGACTTGACGAAAAACTGTTTTTT. Translation: CGSSVRLDEKLFF.

The chain recombines TRBV28 with TRBJ1-2; D is possibly TRBD1 (5 bases). The V gene lost 4 bases and the J gene lost 13 bases, with 19 bases spanning the gap. Germline CDR1 is MDHEN and CDR2 is SYDVKM. The CDR3 extends over 13 amino acids. CDR3 amino acids: CASSWLQGEQATF. CDR3 DNA: TGTGCCAGCAGTTGGTTGCAGGGCGAGCAAGCCACCTTC.